Presented here are 2 T cell receptor beta chains from one specimen sequenced in a study of identical twins. TCRdb re-called the 5' RACE reads through MiXCR, storing one row per CDR3 protein. Among 420,000 or so distinct CDR3 sequences listed, about 18% were seen once. Sequenced: naive T cells sorted from blood. These receptors came from a man aged 45-65 years in good health.

The V and J genes are TRBV10-3 and TRBJ1-1; no clear D gene. The V end was cut by 2 bases, the J end by 1 base, with 11 bases between. Germline V gives CDR1 ENHRY, CDR2 SYGVKD. This CDR3 is 15 amino acids long. CDR3 sequence reads: CAISEPDGKNTEAFF. CDR3 DNA sequence: TGTGCCATCAGTGAGCCGGACGGTAAGAACACTGAAGCTTTCTTT.

This clonotype was observed a few times. V is TRBV5-1 and J is TRBJ2-7; possibly TRBD1 for D (6 bases). V lost 1 base, J lost 5 bases, and 16 bases lay in between. CDR1 is SGHRS, CDR2 YFSETQ, per germline. This CDR3 has 15 amino acids. The CDR3 nucleotides are TGCGCCAGCAGCTTGCAGGGGAGCTCGTCGAACGAGCAGTACTTC. Its protein is CASSLQGSSSNEQYF.